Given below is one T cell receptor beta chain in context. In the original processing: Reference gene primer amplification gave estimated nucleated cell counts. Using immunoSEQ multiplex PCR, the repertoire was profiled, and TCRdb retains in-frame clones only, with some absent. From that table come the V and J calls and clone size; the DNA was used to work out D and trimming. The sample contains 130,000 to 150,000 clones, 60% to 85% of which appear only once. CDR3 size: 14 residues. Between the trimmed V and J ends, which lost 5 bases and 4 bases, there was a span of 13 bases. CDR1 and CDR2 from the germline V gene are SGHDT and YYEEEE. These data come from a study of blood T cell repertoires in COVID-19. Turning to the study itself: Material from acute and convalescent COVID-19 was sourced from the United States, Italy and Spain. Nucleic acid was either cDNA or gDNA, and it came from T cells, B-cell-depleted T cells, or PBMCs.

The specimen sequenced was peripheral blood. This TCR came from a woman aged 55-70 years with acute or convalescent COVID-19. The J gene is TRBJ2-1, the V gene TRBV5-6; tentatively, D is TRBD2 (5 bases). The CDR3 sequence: CASRTSGKYNEQFF. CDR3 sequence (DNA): TGTGCCAGCAGAACAAGCGGAAAATACAATGAGCAGTTCTTC.